This T cell receptor (beta chain) was recovered during a study of persistence of HIV-infected CD4 T cells. Study-wide points: Compared with CD3/CD28-stimulated cells, CMV- and Gag-responding cells showed lower TCRbeta richness. Antigen-responding cells were enriched for degenerate expanded CDR3beta sequences.

Comments on this clone: The antigen is unknown.

This CDR3 has 13 residues. V was cut by 5 bases and J by 1 base, with 8 bases left in between. Overlapping HIV-1 Gag 15-mer peptides at 1 ug per peptide per mL were used. Responding CD4+ T cells were sorted by upregulation of both CD40 ligand and CD69. Donors had CD4+ T cell counts above 400 cells/uL and were CMV-seropositive. The libraries were made with immunoSEQ version 4 in survey mode. Assay: immunoSEQ multiplex PCR; the TCRdb copy retains only in-frame clones and omits some. This table holds over 10,000 clones, 66% found once. The sequencing used CD4+ T cells sorted from PBMCs after roughly 17-hour stimulation, collected from a patient who received antiretroviral therapy. This sequence was found in an adult man with HIV who was CMV-seropositive. The rearrangement uses TRBV12-3 or TRBV12-4 and TRBJ1-1; D is uncertain. The CDR3 reads CASSRRGNTEAFF. CDR3 sequence (DNA): TGTGCCAGCAGTCGACGGGGGAACACTGAAGCTTTCTTT.